A single sample is the source of the 12 T cell receptor beta chains below, sequenced in a study of blood T cell repertoires in COVID-19. The method was immunoSEQ multiplex PCR; TCRdb's version includes in-frame clones alone and lacks a portion of them. The sample has 85,000 to 100,000 clones, roughly 77% seen once. The sequenced sample was peripheral blood. These receptor sequences come from a human donor in a cohort sampled during active COVID-19.

This clone was picked up a small number of times. The CDR3 protein is CASSPTGDSPLHF. CDR3 sequence (DNA): TGTGCCAGCAGCCCTACAGGGGATTCACCCCTCCACTTT. The chain carries TRBV7-9 and TRBJ1-6; 7 nucleotides agree with TRBD1. The CDR3 contains 13 residues. J gave up 8 bases and V 5 bases, and 3 bases lay outside the gene matches. Germline V lookup: CDR1 SEHNR, CDR2 FQNEAQ (reference sequence). The variable domain in full, with the rest retrieved from reference TRBV7-9 and TRBJ1-6, is DTGVSQNPRHKITKRGQNVTFRCDPISEHNRLYWYRQTLGQGPEFLTYFQNEAQLEKSRLLSDRFSAERPKGSFSTLEIQRTEQGDSAMYLCASSPTGDSPLHFGNGTRLTVT.

The gene calls are TRBV24-1 and TRBJ2-3; tentatively, D is TRBD1 (6 bases). The CDR3 has 16 residues. Trimming took off 1 base at V and 5 bases at J, with 15 bases between the two ends. Germline V CDR1 and CDR2: KGHDR, SFDVKD. For the CDR3, the DNA is TGTGCCACCAGTGATTTTCGGGCCACAGGGAGAGATACGCAGTATTTT. Protein sequence: CATSDFRATGRDTQYF.

There are a few counts of this clone. As DNA, the CDR3 is TGTGCCAGCAGCTGGGGAACGGGATTGAACACCGGGGAGCTGTTTTTT. This translates into CASSWGTGLNTGELFF. The chain carries TRBV5-6 and TRBJ2-2, with D perhaps TRBD2 (5 bases). Germline CDR1 and CDR2: SGHDT and YYEEEE. The length of the CDR3 is 16 residues. V was trimmed by 3 bases and J by 1 base, leaving 13 bases between them.

On this clone: The same CDR3 can be traced to other DNA sequences in this sample. This chain joins TRBV29-1 and TRBJ2-5; TRBD2 agrees at 7 bases. The germline gives CDR1 SQVTM, CDR2 ANQGSEA. This CDR3 has 12 residues. Losses at the gene ends were 5 bases for V and 4 bases for J; bases not matched to a gene: 4. The CDR3 DNA sequence: TGCAGCGTTTGGGGGGGTGGAGAGACCCAGTACTTC. Protein: CSVWGGGETQYF.

This sequence joins TRBV14 and TRBJ2-7; TRBD1 agrees at 8 bases. The CDR3 is 16 amino acids. Trimming removed 3 bases from V and 5 bases from J; junction bases left unmatched: 12. Per the germline V gene, CDR1 is SGHDN and CDR2 is FVKESK. The CDR3 bases are TGTGCCAGCAGCCAGACGGACAGGGCCGCAAGGGACGAGCAGTACTTC. It encodes CASSQTDRAARDEQYF.

V gene TRBV2 combines with J gene TRBJ2-7; no clear D. Germline CDR1 is SNHLY and CDR2 is FYNNEI. Trimming cost V 4 bases and J 5 bases, with 6 bases left between them. The CDR3 consists of 11 residues. The CDR3 is CASSGIDEQYF. For the CDR3, the DNA is TGTGCCAGCAGTGGCATAGACGAGCAGTACTTC.

The rearrangement uses TRBV28 and TRBJ1-4; 9 bases map to TRBD1. This CDR3 has 15 amino acids. The trim removed 10 bases at V and 6 bases at J, leaving 12 bases unmatched. CDR1 is MDHEN and CDR2 is SYDVKM in the germline V gene. The CDR3 protein is CATTRSGQGYEKLFF. CDR3 coding DNA: TGTGCCACCACCCGGTCGGGACAGGGATATGAAAAACTGTTTTTT.

The V gene is TRBV2, the J gene TRBJ2-2; 8 nucleotides align to TRBD2. Per the germline V gene, CDR1 is SNHLY and CDR2 is FYNNEI. The V gene end was trimmed by 1 base and the J gene end by 1 base; junction bases not matched to a gene: 8. This CDR3 comprises 18 residues. The chain's CDR3 is CASSEGGSTSGNTGELFF. The CDR3 nucleotides are TGTGCCAGCAGTGAAGGGGGGTCCACTAGCGGGAACACCGGGGAGCTGTTTTTT.

The V gene is TRBV9, the J gene TRBJ2-7; D possibly corresponds to TRBD1 (5 bases). CDR1 and CDR2 (germline): SGDLS, YYNGEE. CDR3 size: 15 residues. The ends were cut back, 4 bases at V and 6 bases at J, with 20 bases in the middle. For the CDR3, the DNA is TGTGCCAGCAGCCCCGGGTGGGCAGGAAGGGGCGAGCAGTACTTC. Amino acids: CASSPGWAGRGEQYF.

The DNA of the CDR3 is TGTGCCAGCAGCGGCTACAGGGGGGGATCACCCCTCCACTTT. Protein sequence: CASSGYRGGSPLHF. The chain recombines TRBV11-2 with TRBJ1-6; 8 positions agree with TRBD1. CDR1 is SGHAT and CDR2 is FQNNGV in the germline V gene. J was trimmed by 10 bases and V by 5 bases; bases with no gene match: 7. The CDR3 covers 14 residues.

The V gene is TRBV7-8, the J gene TRBJ2-5; D uncertain. Germline CDR1 reads SGHVS; CDR2 reads FQNEAQ. Between the trimmed V and J ends, which lost 2 bases and 5 bases, there was a span of 9 bases. The CDR3 sequence is 13 residues long. CDR3 nucleotide sequence: TGTGCCAGCAGCTTATTCACCCAGGAGACCCAGTACTTC. Its translation: CASSLFTQETQYF. Full variable domain (missing parts from reference TRBV7-8 and TRBJ2-5): GAGVSQSPRYKVAKRGQDVALRCDPISGHVSLFWYQQALGQGPEFLTYFQNEAQLDKSGLPSDRFFAERPEGSVSTLKIQRTQQEDSAVYLCASSLFTQETQYFGPGTRLLVL.

The genes are TRBV5-1 and TRBJ1-3; D uncertain. CDR1 SGHRS and CDR2 YFSETQ come from the germline V gene. The CDR3 is made up of 14 amino acids. Trimming removed 0 bases from V and 8 bases from J, with 12 bases in between. The CDR3 is CASSLEVPGDTIYF. The CDR3, as DNA: TGCGCCAGCAGCTTGGAAGTCCCCGGGGACACCATATATTTT.